The 3 T cell receptor beta chains presented below share a single source sample, sequenced in a study of shared clonotypes between healthy human individuals. CD45RO-negative CD8 cells positively selected for CCR7 made up the naive population, which excluded terminally differentiated effector memory CD45RA+ cells. Sequencing was performed with immunoSEQ multiplex PCR; in TCRdb, only in-frame clones are kept and a portion is missing. The repertoire includes roughly 2,000,000 clones, over 85% of them detected once, and 1.2% sits in the top ten. Sample: naive CD8+ T cells sorted from blood. The receptor set was obtained from a man aged 18 to 30 in good health.

The gene calls are TRBV27 and TRBJ2-5; TRBD2 aligns across 10 bases. The CDR3 runs 15 residues. Germline trimming cut 5 bases from V and 1 base from J; bases unmatched to any gene: 4. The germline CDR1 and CDR2 sequences are MNHEY and SMNVEV (reference sequence). CDR3 in DNA: TGTGCCAGCAGTCTAGCGGGGGTAATCCAAGAGACCCAGTACTTC. Its translation: CASSLAGVIQETQYF.

The chain recombines TRBV4-1 with TRBJ2-1, with 7 bases identical to TRBD1. Germline lookup yields CDR1 MGHRA and CDR2 YSYEKL. This CDR3 spans 14 amino acids. The junction had 2 bases not matched to a gene; V was cut back by 2 bases and J by 4 bases. CDR3 loop: CASSQRQGYNEQFF. DNA for the CDR3: TGCGCCAGCAGCCAAAGACAGGGTTACAATGAGCAGTTCTTC.

The chain employs TRBV30 and TRBJ1-5, with TRBD1 as a possible D gene (5 bases). This CDR3 contains 12 residues. Looked up from germline, CDR1 is GTSNPN and CDR2 is SVGIG (reference sequence). CDR3 coding DNA: TGTGCTCTTGGGGCAGGGAATCAGCCCCAGCATTTT. This translates into CALGAGNQPQHF.